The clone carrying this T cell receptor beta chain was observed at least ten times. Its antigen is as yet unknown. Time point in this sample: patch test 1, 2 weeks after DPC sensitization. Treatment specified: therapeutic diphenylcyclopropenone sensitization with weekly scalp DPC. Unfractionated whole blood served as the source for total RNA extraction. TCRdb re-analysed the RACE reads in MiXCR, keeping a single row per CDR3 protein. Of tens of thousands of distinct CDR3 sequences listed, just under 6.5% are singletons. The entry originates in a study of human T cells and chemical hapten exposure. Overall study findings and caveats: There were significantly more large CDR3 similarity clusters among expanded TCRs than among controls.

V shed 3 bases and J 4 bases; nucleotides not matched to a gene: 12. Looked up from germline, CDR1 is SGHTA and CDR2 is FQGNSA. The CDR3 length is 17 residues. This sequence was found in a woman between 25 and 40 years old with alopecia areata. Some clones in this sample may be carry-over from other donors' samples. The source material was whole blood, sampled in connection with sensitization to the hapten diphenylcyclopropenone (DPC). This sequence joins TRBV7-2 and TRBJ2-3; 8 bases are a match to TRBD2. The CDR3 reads CASSFLAGGGRADTQYF. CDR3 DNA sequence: TGTGCCAGCAGCTTCCTAGCCGGGGGGGGCCGAGCAGATACGCAGTATTTT.